This passage covers 3 T cell receptor beta chains from one sample sequenced in a study of tumor-infiltrating lymphocytes in primary liver carcinoma. The investigators made TCR beta cDNA from roughly 0.45 ug total RNA, using a constant-region primer. ARM-PCR was slightly modified, and three nested multiplex PCR rounds with it gave rise to the TCR beta libraries. Two initial PCR rounds of ten to eleven cycles each paired TRBV1-TRBV30 forward primers with a C-beta reverse primer. TCRdb re-called the multiplex PCR reads through MiXCR, storing one row per CDR3 protein. The sample contains more than 150,000 distinct CDR3 sequences, roughly 60% of which appear only once. For blood RNA, unsorted whole blood served as the source, and germline DNA was extracted too. The sample comprised peripheral blood. These receptor sequences come from a middle-aged man with primary liver carcinoma and hepatitis B virus infection.

Comment on this clonotype: One junction end disagrees with the germline gene, perhaps due to a read error. The chain combines TRBV11-2 with TRBJ1-2; D possibly corresponds to TRBD1 (5 bases). The germline CDR1 and CDR2 sequences are SGHAT and FQNNGV. This CDR3 comprises 12 residues. CDR3 region: CASSQDNYDYTF. CDR3 in DNA: TGTGCCAGCAGCCAGGACAACTATGACTACACCTTC.

About this clonotype: One end of the junction varies from germline; a read error may be responsible. V and J are TRBV24-1 and TRBJ2-7; 8 nucleotides agree with TRBD1. CDR3 length: 12 residues. Germline CDR1 KGHDR, CDR2 SFDVKD. The CDR3 DNA sequence: TGTGCCACGGGGGGACAGGCCGACGAGCAGTACTTT. It encodes CATGGQADEQYF.

To note about this clonotype: The junction differs from germline at one of its ends, possibly a read error. The chain carries TRBV11-2 and TRBJ2-1; TRBD1 or TRBD2 may be the D gene (5 bases each). CDR1 and CDR2 from the germline V gene are SGHAT and FQNNGV. The CDR3 spans 13 residues. The CDR3 bases are TGTGTCAGCAACTCCCCAGGGAGCAATGAGCAGTTCTTC. Its protein is CVSNSPGSNEQFF.